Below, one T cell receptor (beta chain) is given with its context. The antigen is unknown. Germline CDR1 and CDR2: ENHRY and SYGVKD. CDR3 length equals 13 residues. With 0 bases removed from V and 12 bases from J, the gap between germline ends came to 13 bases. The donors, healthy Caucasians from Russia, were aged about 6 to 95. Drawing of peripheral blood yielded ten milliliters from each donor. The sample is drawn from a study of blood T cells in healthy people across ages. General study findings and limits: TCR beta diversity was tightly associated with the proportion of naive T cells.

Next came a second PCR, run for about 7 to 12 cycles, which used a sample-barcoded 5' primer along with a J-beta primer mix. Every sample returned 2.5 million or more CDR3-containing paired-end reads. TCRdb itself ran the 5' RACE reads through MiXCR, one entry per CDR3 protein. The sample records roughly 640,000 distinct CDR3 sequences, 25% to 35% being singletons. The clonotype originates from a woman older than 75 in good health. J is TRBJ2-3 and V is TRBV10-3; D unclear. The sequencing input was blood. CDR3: CAISESPRSAQYF. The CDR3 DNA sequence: TGTGCCATCAGTGAGTCACCTAGGTCAGCACAGTATTTT.